These 27 T cell receptor beta chains originate from one sample sequenced in a study of shared clonotypes between healthy human individuals. The table came from immunoSEQ multiplex PCR; TCRdb's copy has only in-frame clones and leaves some out. The repertoire holds 2 million to 2.5 million clones, roughly 95% seen once, with over 0.1% in the top ten. Sequenced input: naive CD4+ T cells sorted from blood. As to subset: CD45RA+ positively selected. Receptors were obtained from a man aged 18 to 29 in good health.

The CDR3 region has the DNA TGTGCCAGTAGTTCGCCGCGGCGGGGGGGCAAAGATACGCAGTATTTT. Protein sequence: CASSSPRRGGKDTQYF. The chain carries TRBV19 and TRBJ2-3; 9 nucleotides match TRBD2. Germline CDR1 is LNHDA and CDR2 is SQIVND (reference sequence). The CDR3 contains 16 residues. The V segment lost 5 bases and the J segment 5 bases; nucleotides outside the gene matches: 11.

This clone was counted once. The chain is built from TRBV7-2 and TRBJ1-4; no firm D call. Germline CDR1 SGHTA, CDR2 FQGNSA. Trimming cost V 4 bases and J 10 bases, with 16 bases left between them. The CDR3 length is 14 residues. This chain's CDR3 is CASSSGDDRGKLFF. The CDR3 coding sequence is TGTGCCAGCAGCTCGGGTGACGATCGCGGAAAACTGTTTTTT.

Comment on this clone: The identical CDR3 is also encoded by other nucleotide sequences in the sample. The rearrangement joins TRBV5-1 to TRBJ2-7; TRBD1 matches 7 bases. The germline CDR1 and CDR2 sequences are SGHRS and YFSETQ. The CDR3 has 15 residues. With V trimmed by 0 bases and J by 0 bases, 3 bases remained unmatched. In DNA form, the CDR3 reads TGCGCCAGCAGCTTGGGGGGGACAGTCTCCTACGAGCAGTACTTC. This encodes CASSLGGTVSYEQYF.

The V and J genes are TRBV15 and TRBJ1-2, with a possible D match to TRBD1 (6 bases). The V end lost 1 base, the J end lost 7 bases, and 13 bases lay between the germline ends. The CDR3 sequence is 14 residues long. From germline, CDR1 is LNHNV and CDR2 YYDKDF (reference sequence). Here the CDR3 reads CATSRVWGASGYTF. As DNA, the CDR3 is TGTGCCACCAGCAGAGTATGGGGGGCCAGTGGCTACACCTTC. The complete variable domain, with remaining parts taken from reference TRBV15 and TRBJ1-2, reads DAMVIQNPRYQVTQFGKPVTLSCSQTLNHNVMYWYQQKSSQAPKLLFHYYDKDFNNEADTPDNFQSRRPNTSFCFLDIRSPGLGDTAMYLCATSRVWGASGYTFGSGTRLTVV.

Concerning this clone itself: Within the sample, other DNA sequences also encode this same CDR3. This chain links TRBV19 with TRBJ2-5, with D unclear. The CDR3 contains 12 residues. Germline V gene sequence: CDR1 LNHDA, CDR2 SQIVND (reference sequence). The V end lost 1 base, the J end lost 3 bases, and 3 bases lay between the germline ends. The CDR3 loop reads CASSIGEETQYF. In DNA form, the CDR3 reads TGTGCCAGTAGTATAGGGGAAGAGACCCAGTACTTC.

V and J are TRBV4-3 and TRBJ2-2, with D perhaps TRBD2 (6 bases). The CDR3 loop spans 14 amino acids. In germline, CDR1 is LGHNA, CDR2 YSLEER. Deletions cut 6 bases from V and 1 base from J, with 9 bases between. The CDR3 DNA reads as TGCGCCAGCAGGACTAGAGTGAACACCGGGGAGCTGTTTTTT. Protein: CASRTRVNTGELFF.

This clone was picked up one time. This same CDR3 is encoded by further DNA sequences in the sample. The rearrangement uses TRBV5-4 and TRBJ2-5; a possible D gene is TRBD1 (6 bases). Trimming pared 4 bases from V and 2 bases from J, leaving 12 bases between. CDR1 is SGHNT, CDR2 YYREEE, per germline (reference sequence). The CDR3 spans 14 residues. CDR3 nucleotide sequence: TGTGCCAGCAGCCTCCCACAGGGACAAGAGACCCAGTACTTC. This gives the protein CASSLPQGQETQYF. Full variable domain (outside the CDR3, taken from reference TRBV5-4 and TRBJ2-5): ETGVTQSPTHLIKTRGQQVTLRCSSQSGHNTVSWYQQALGQGPQFIFQYYREEENGRGNFPPRFSGLQFPNYSSELNVNALELDDSALYLCASSLPQGQETQYFGPGTRLLVL.

The CDR3 nucleotides are TGTGCCAGCAGCATTTTGACGCTAAACACTGAAGCTTTCTTT. This codes for CASSILTLNTEAFF. V is TRBV7-9 and J is TRBJ1-1; unclear D gene. This CDR3 is 14 amino acids long. Deletions cut 5 bases from V and 2 bases from J, with 12 bases between. Germline CDR1 SEHNR, CDR2 FQNEAQ (reference sequence).

Written as DNA, the CDR3 is TGCGCCAGCAGCCAGTGGACTAGCCGTACCGGGGAGCTGTTTTTT. Encoded protein: CASSQWTSRTGELFF. This rearrangement joins TRBV4-3 to TRBJ2-2; TRBD2 matches at 8 bases. This CDR3 has 15 amino acids. Looked up from germline, CDR1 is LGHNA and CDR2 is YSLEER. With 3 bases clipped from V and 5 bases from J, the junction kept 5 bases outside the gene matches.

This chain links TRBV4-1 with TRBJ1-1; no clear D. V shed 3 bases and J shed 1 base, with 9 bases lying between them. There are 14 residues in the CDR3. The germline V gene has CDR1 MGHRA and CDR2 YSYEKL. The CDR3 sequence is CASSHATGNTEAFF. The CDR3 nucleotides read TGCGCCAGCAGCCATGCGACGGGGAACACTGAAGCTTTCTTT.

The chain joins TRBV10-3 to TRBJ1-5; TRBD1 agrees at 7 bases. CDR3 length equals 13 residues. V was clipped by 10 bases and J by 3 bases; unmatched bases: 6. Germline V gives CDR1 ENHRY, CDR2 SYGVKD. The CDR3: CATRTGLNQPQHF. In DNA, the CDR3 is TGTGCCACCCGGACAGGACTCAATCAGCCCCAGCATTTT.

The chain uses TRBV7-2 and TRBJ2-7, with 9 bases identical to TRBD1. The CDR3 consists of 15 residues. Losses at the gene ends were 1 base for V and 5 bases for J; bases not matched to a gene: 6. Germline V gene data show CDR1 as SGHTA and CDR2 as FQGNSA. In DNA, the CDR3 is TGTGCCAGCAGCTTAGGCGGGGGACAGGGTCACGAGCAGTACTTC. Amino acids: CASSLGGGQGHEQYF.

The chain links TRBV5-1 to TRBJ1-6; TRBD1 is a possible D gene (6 bases). Germline lookup yields CDR1 SGHRS and CDR2 YFSETQ. The CDR3 spans 15 residues. Trimming stripped 4 bases from V and 4 bases from J, with 12 bases between. Here the CDR3 DNA reads TGCGCCAGCAGCCGTAATCAGGGGTATAATTCACCCCTCCACTTT. It yields the protein CASSRNQGYNSPLHF. The whole variable domain, filled in from reference TRBV5-1 and TRBJ1-6, reads KAGVTQTPRYLIKTRGQQVTLSCSPISGHRSVSWYQQTPGQGLQFLFEYFSETQRNKGNFPGRFSGRQFSNSRSEMNVSTLELGDSALYLCASSRNQGYNSPLHFGNGTRLTVT.

This chain joins TRBV9 and TRBJ2-3, with D tentatively TRBD2 (5 bases). Germline V gives CDR1 SGDLS, CDR2 YYNGEE. The V gene lost 0 bases and the J gene lost 3 bases, with 8 bases spanning the gap. CDR3 length: 14 amino acids. The CDR3 is CASSVERWTDTQYF. CDR3 DNA sequence: TGTGCCAGCAGCGTAGAGCGGTGGACAGATACGCAGTATTTT.

This rearrangement joins TRBV7-9 to TRBJ1-2, with D possibly matching TRBD1 (5 bases). The length of the CDR3 is 13 residues. The germline V and J ends were trimmed by 5 bases and 7 bases, with 14 bases remaining between them. The germline CDR1 and CDR2 sequences are SEHNR and FQNEAQ (reference sequence). In DNA form, the CDR3 reads TGTGCCAGCAGCCCCCGGGATAGGGGTGGCTACACCTTC. Translated, it gives CASSPRDRGGYTF.

This clone was observed a handful of times. The chain has TRBV11-2 and TRBJ1-2; 7 positions agree with TRBD1. Germline lookup yields CDR1 SGHAT and CDR2 FQNNGV. Trimming removed 1 base from V and 4 bases from J; junction bases left unmatched: 6. This CDR3 region has 15 residues. The DNA of the CDR3 is TGTGCCAGCAGCTTAGGCTCCGCAGGGGGCTATGGCTACACCTTC. Translated: CASSLGSAGGYGYTF.

The rearrangement links TRBV11-2 to TRBJ2-5, with D possibly matching TRBD2 (5 bases). Looked up from germline, CDR1 is SGHAT and CDR2 is FQNNGV. The CDR3 loop spans 15 amino acids. V was shortened by 1 base and J by 3 bases, with 12 bases between the two germline ends. The CDR3 reads CASSLAGTGEETQYF. CDR3 in DNA: TGTGCCAGCAGCTTAGCGGGAACCGGAGAAGAGACCCAGTACTTC. Together with reference TRBV11-2 and TRBJ2-5, the CDR3 gives the full variable domain: EAGVAQSPRYKIIEKRQSVAFWCNPISGHATLYWYQQILGQGPKLLIQFQNNGVVDDSQLPKDRFSAERLKGVDSTLKIQPAKLEDSAVYLCASSLAGTGEETQYFGPGTRLLVL.

The CDR3 nucleotides are TGTGCCAGCCAAGCCCCGGGACGGAAGAACACTGAAGCTTTCTTT. Protein sequence: CASQAPGRKNTEAFF. The chain uses TRBV19 and TRBJ1-1, with TRBD1 as a possible D gene (5 bases). Trimming removed 9 bases at V and 1 base at J, with 18 bases between. CDR1 is LNHDA and CDR2 is SQIVND in the germline V gene (reference sequence). The length of the CDR3 is 15 residues.

V and J are TRBV30 and TRBJ2-1; 8 bases map to TRBD2. This CDR3 is 15 amino acids long. After removal of 5 bases from V and 9 bases from J, the junction contained 15 bases not matched to a gene. In germline, CDR1 is GTSNPN, CDR2 SVGIG (reference sequence). CDR3 DNA sequence: TGTGCCTGGGGGGGCGCCGGGACTAGGTCTGGTGAGCAGTTCTTC. Translating it yields CAWGGAGTRSGEQFF.

The rearrangement uses TRBV9 and TRBJ2-1; perhaps TRBD1 as D (6 bases). The V gene lost 0 bases and the J gene lost 5 bases, with 15 bases spanning the gap. The length of the CDR3 is 16 residues. Germline lookup yields CDR1 SGDLS and CDR2 YYNGEE. CDR3 sequence (DNA): TGTGCCAGCAGCGTAGGTCCAGGGGATGGGCACAATGAGCAGTTCTTC. Protein: CASSVGPGDGHNEQFF.

The CDR3 DNA sequence: TGCGCCAGCAGCCAGCAACGGACCCTGCCGGAGGGGACTGAAGCTTTCTTT. Translating gives CASSQQRTLPEGTEAFF. The chain uses TRBV4-1 and TRBJ1-1; D might be TRBD1 (5 bases). Germline CDR1 is MGHRA and CDR2 is YSYEKL. The ends were cut back, 3 bases at V and 5 bases at J, with 22 bases in the middle. The CDR3 loop spans 17 amino acids.

The CDR3 DNA reads as TGTGCCAGCAGTTACGGGGTGAAGACAGGGCCCTATGGCTACACCTTC. Protein: CASSYGVKTGPYGYTF. The gene calls are TRBV6-6 and TRBJ1-2, with 7 nucleotides matching TRBD1. Germline V lookup: CDR1 MNHNY, CDR2 SVGAGI (reference sequence). V was pared by 2 bases and J by 4 bases, with 10 bases of the junction left unmatched. The CDR3 is 16 residues long.

The V and J genes are TRBV2 and TRBJ2-2; 14 nucleotides align to TRBD2. V dropped 7 bases and J dropped 6; count of bases not matched to a gene: 7. The CDR3 covers 16 residues. Germline V gene lookup returns CDR1 SNHLY and CDR2 FYNNEI. The DNA of the CDR3 is TGTGCCAGCAAAGGGACTAGCGGGAGAGGTTCCGGGGAGCTGTTTTTT. Protein sequence: CASKGTSGRGSGELFF.

The rearrangement joins TRBV15 to TRBJ1-3; 7 bases line up with TRBD1. The V gene's germline CDR1 is LNHNV and CDR2 YYDKDF (reference sequence). V lost 1 base, J lost 7 bases, and 13 bases stayed unmatched. CDR3 length: 17 amino acids. The CDR3 DNA reads as TGTGCCACCAGCAGAGGAATCCTCGGGACAGCTCTCAACACCATATATTTT. Amino acids: CATSRGILGTALNTIYF.

The V and J genes are TRBV6-6 and TRBJ2-2, with D uncertain. The germline V gene has CDR1 MNHNY and CDR2 SVGAGI (reference sequence). The V end lost 2 bases, the J end lost 0 bases, and 7 bases lay between the germline ends. This CDR3 region has 15 residues. Here the CDR3 reads CASSYQNANTGELFF. The DNA of the CDR3 is TGTGCCAGCAGTTACCAGAACGCGAACACCGGGGAGCTGTTTTTT.

V and J are TRBV4-3 and TRBJ2-3, with D hard to call. CDR3 length: 16 amino acids. Between the trimmed V and J ends, which lost 4 bases and 4 bases, there was a span of 18 bases. Germline lookup yields CDR1 LGHNA and CDR2 YSLEER. The CDR3 DNA reads TGCGCCAGCAGCCCAAGAGTAGGAGTGGGCGCAGATACGCAGTATTTT. Translating gives CASSPRVGVGADTQYF.

Of note for this clone: Other DNA sequences in the same sample also yield this CDR3. This sequence joins TRBV7-2 and TRBJ2-5; 7 bases agree with TRBD2. CDR3 size: 14 residues. V lost 0 bases to trimming and J lost 5 bases; unmatched junction nucleotides: 3. Germline-derived CDR1 and CDR2 are SGHTA and FQGNSA. The CDR3 here is CASSLAGRGETQYF. The CDR3 DNA sequence: TGTGCCAGCAGCTTAGCGGGGCGGGGGGAGACCCAGTACTTC.